The 21 T cell receptor beta chains presented below share a single source sample, sequenced in a study of blood T cells in healthy people across ages. The second PCR ran roughly 6 to 12 cycles with a sample-barcoded 5' primer and J-beta primers. In TCRdb, the 5' RACE reads were re-called with MiXCR into one record per CDR3 protein. The table shows 800,000 to 950,000 distinct CDR3 sequences, with 35% to 40% occurring only once. Sequencing was performed on blood. These receptors were collected from a young man in good health.

The chain is built from TRBV27 and TRBJ2-3, with TRBD2 matching over 9 bases. After removal of 0 bases from V and 5 bases from J, the junction contained 6 bases not matched to a gene. CDR1 MNHEY and CDR2 SMNVEV come from the germline V gene (reference sequence). The CDR3 is 16 amino acids. CDR3 bases: TGTGCCAGCAGTTTATCGCCGGGACTAGCTGGAGATACGCAGTATTTT. Amino acids: CASSLSPGLAGDTQYF.

This clonotype was seen at least ten times. The CDR3, as DNA: TGTGCCAGCAGTAGACAGGGGGCATTTTACGAGCAGTACTTC. It encodes CASSRQGAFYEQYF. The chain carries TRBV6-6 and TRBJ2-7; 10 bases fit TRBD1. Germline values: CDR1 MNHNY, CDR2 SVGAGI (reference sequence). The V gene end was trimmed by 5 bases and the J gene end by 4 bases; junction bases not matched to a gene: 5. The CDR3 covers 14 residues.

In this sample, this clonotype turned up a few times. This chain links TRBV7-2 with TRBJ1-5, with 7 bases lining up with TRBD1. The CDR3 covers 15 residues. V was clipped by 8 bases and J by 3 bases; unmatched bases: 10. Germline V CDR1 and CDR2: SGHTA, FQGNSA. This CDR3 is CASGGTGTVNQPQHF. As DNA, the CDR3 is TGTGCCAGCGGCGGGACCGGGACAGTCAATCAGCCCCAGCATTTT.

This clonotype was seen just once. The chain carries TRBV28 and TRBJ1-2, with 10 positions matching TRBD1. Trimming cost V 5 bases and J 2 bases; bases outside gene matches: 5. The CDR3 totals 15 residues. CDR1 MDHEN and CDR2 SYDVKM come from the germline V gene. Written as DNA, the CDR3 is TGTGCCAGCAGTGGCGGGACAGGGGTGAACTATGGCTACACCTTC. It translates to CASSGGTGVNYGYTF.

The gene calls are TRBV30 and TRBJ2-4; D perhaps matches TRBD1 (6 bases). The CDR3 covers 15 residues. Trimming removed 2 bases from V and 1 base from J, with 12 bases in between. CDR1 GTSNPN and CDR2 SVGIG come from the germline V gene (reference sequence). The CDR3: CAWSRGYGAKNIQYF. The CDR3 nucleotides read TGTGCCTGGAGTAGGGGGTATGGGGCCAAAAACATTCAGTACTTC.

This sequence joins TRBV4-1 and TRBJ2-6, with D hard to call. CDR1 and CDR2 (germline): MGHRA, YSYEKL. V was shortened by 1 base and J by 0 bases, with 10 bases between the two germline ends. This CDR3 comprises 17 residues. The chain's CDR3 is CASSQVKESSGANVLTF. In nucleotides, the CDR3 is TGCGCCAGCAGCCAAGTTAAGGAAAGCTCTGGGGCCAACGTCCTGACTTTC.

This clonotype was seen a handful of times. The chain is built from TRBV7-2 and TRBJ1-1, with 8 bases lining up with TRBD1. The V segment lost 5 bases and the J segment 0 bases; nucleotides outside the gene matches: 14. The CDR3 is made up of 18 amino acids. CDR1 is SGHTA and CDR2 is FQGNSA in the germline V gene. CDR3 nucleotides: TGTGCCAGCAGCCTCTCACGGACAGGGATAGGGGTGAACACTGAAGCTTTCTTT. It is translated as CASSLSRTGIGVNTEAFF.

Turning to this clonotype: One end of the junction varies from germline; a read error may be responsible. The gene calls are TRBV6-2 or TRBV6-3 and TRBJ2-5, with 8 nucleotides matching TRBD1. The CDR3 has 15 amino acids. Germline loops: CDR1 MNHEY, CDR2 SVGEGT. The CDR3 sequence: CAGSPDTGGQETQYF. The DNA of the CDR3 is TGTGCCGGCAGTCCAGATACAGGGGGACAAGAGACCCAGTACTTC.

A word on this clonotype: Just one base apart from a much larger clone, this may be a read error. The chain links TRBV20-1 to TRBJ2-4, with D unclear. The germline gives CDR1 DFQATT, CDR2 SNEGSKA (reference sequence). Trimming left V 0 bases short and J 3 bases short, with 15 bases between. There are 16 residues in the CDR3. DNA for the CDR3: TGCAGTGCTAGAGATTGGATCGTCAAGCACAAAAACATTCAGTACTTC. The encoded protein is CSARDWIVKHKNIQYF.

As concerns this clonotype: A read error may explain this, as a much larger clone is one base away. The rearrangement links TRBV12-3 or TRBV12-4 to TRBJ2-3, with 11 bases matching TRBD2. This CDR3 spans 17 amino acids. V lost 5 bases and J lost 6; bases outside the gene matches: 13. Here the CDR3 DNA reads TGTGCCAGCAGTCCGATAGCGGGGGGGCACGCCGCTGATACGCAGTATTTT. It encodes CASSPIAGGHAADTQYF.

V and J are TRBV27 and TRBJ2-2; D unclear. Germline values: CDR1 MNHEY, CDR2 SMNVEV (reference sequence). The CDR3 runs to 14 residues. The V end was cut by 9 bases, the J end by 8 bases, with 19 bases between. This chain's CDR3 is CASHPLPVFGELFF. CDR3 in DNA: TGTGCCAGTCATCCGCTCCCAGTATTTGGGGAGCTGTTTTTT.

Ten or more counts support this clonotype. The rearrangement uses TRBV7-3 and TRBJ2-5; 12 bases are a match to TRBD2. The CDR3 is 14 amino acids. Per germline, CDR1 SGHTA and CDR2 FQGTGA. V lost 2 bases, J lost 6 bases, and 1 base stayed unmatched. CDR3 in DNA: TGTGCCAGCAGCTTAGGGACTAGCGGGCAGACCCAGTACTTC. It is translated as CASSLGTSGQTQYF. The variable domain in full, with the rest retrieved from reference TRBV7-3 and TRBJ2-5, is GAGVSQTPSNKVTEKGKYVELRCDPISGHTALYWYRQSLGQGPEFLIYFQGTGAADDSGLPNDRFFAVRPEGSVSTLKIQRTERGDSAVYLCASSLGTSGQTQYFGPGTRLLVL.

Concerning this clonotype: An end of the junction does not agree with germline; a read error may underlie this. This chain links TRBV7-9 with TRBJ2-1; no clear D gene. The CDR3 sequence is 14 residues long. Germline assignment: CDR1 SEHNR and CDR2 FQNEAQ (reference sequence). CDR3 region: CASSLVDLAYEQYF. In DNA, the CDR3 is TGTGCCAGCAGCTTAGTTGATTTAGCTTACGAGCAGTACTTT. Complete variable domain (other parts from reference TRBV7-9 and TRBJ2-1): DTGVSQNPRHKITKRGQNVTFRCDPISEHNRLYWYRQTLGQGPEFLTYFQNEAQLEKSRLLSDRFSAERPKGSFSTLEIQRTEQGDSAMYLCASSLVDLAYEQYFGPGTRLTVL.

The chain has TRBV20-1 and TRBJ2-7, with 7 bases lining up with TRBD2. V was pared by 5 bases and J by 2 bases, with 18 bases of the junction left unmatched. The germline gives CDR1 DFQATT, CDR2 SNEGSKA (reference sequence). The CDR3 is made up of 17 amino acids. DNA of the CDR3: TGCAGTGCTCTCCCCAAGACACGGGAGGCCTTAGCCTACGAGCAGTACTTC. Its protein is CSALPKTREALAYEQYF.

Notes on this clonotype: Germline is not matched at one junction end, which may reflect a read error. V gene TRBV7-9 combines with J gene TRBJ2-5; 8 bases align to TRBD1. CDR1 and CDR2 from the germline V gene are SEHNR and FQNEAQ (reference sequence). This CDR3 has 12 residues. As DNA, the CDR3 is TGTGCCAGCAGACCAGACAGGGGTAGACCGTTCTTC. It codes for CASRPDRGRPFF.

The J gene is TRBJ1-1, the V gene TRBV20-1, with D possibly being TRBD1 (6 bases). This CDR3 comprises 14 residues. Germline loops: CDR1 DFQATT, CDR2 SNEGSKA (reference sequence). Trimming stripped 2 bases from V and 6 bases from J, with 16 bases between. The CDR3 nucleotides read TGCAGTGCTAGAACCGGGGGCGTATTCCCTGAAGCTTTCTTT. Encoded protein: CSARTGGVFPEAFF.

The chain has TRBV5-5 and TRBJ1-4; the D is unclear. Trimming removed 2 bases from V and 0 bases from J, with 11 bases in between. The CDR3 length is 16 residues. Looked up from germline, CDR1 is SGHKS and CDR2 is YYEKEE (reference sequence). DNA of the CDR3: TGTGCCAGCAGCTTTACCGGACCCCCAACTAATGAAAAACTGTTTTTT. It yields the protein CASSFTGPPTNEKLFF.

The CDR3 spells CSALLAGGGNEQYF. CDR3 sequence (DNA): TGCAGTGCTCTCCTGGCGGGAGGAGGAAATGAGCAGTACTTC. V and J are TRBV20-1 and TRBJ2-7; 8 nucleotides line up with TRBD2. CDR3 length: 14 amino acids. Germline V CDR1 and CDR2: DFQATT, SNEGSKA (reference sequence). Germline trimming cut 5 bases from V and 7 bases from J; bases unmatched to any gene: 13.

This sequence joins TRBV28 and TRBJ2-1; either TRBD1 or TRBD2 may supply D (6 bases each). With the DNA end fitting TRBJ2-7 better, the J assignment may be wrong. The CDR3 is 17 residues long. Looked up from germline, CDR1 is MDHEN and CDR2 is SYDVKM. The CDR3 nucleotides are TGTGCCAGCAGTTTATTAGGGGTGGGGGGACAATACAATGAGCAGTACTTC. Its translation: CASSLLGVGGQYNEQYF.

The chain employs TRBV25-1 and TRBJ2-7, with D perhaps matching TRBD1 (6 bases). The J call may be in error: the DNA end matches TRBJ2-5 better. Germline values: CDR1 MGHDK, CDR2 SYGVNS. This CDR3 contains 12 residues. CDR3 bases: TGTGCCTGCACTGACAGGTTGAAGACCCAGTACTTC. The encoded protein is CACTDRLKTQYF.

This chain joins TRBV6-6 and TRBJ1-2; TRBD1 might be the D (6 bases). This CDR3 spans 13 amino acids. Per germline, CDR1 MNHNY and CDR2 SVGAGI (reference sequence). Trimming took 5 bases from V and 4 from J, leaving 11 bases between them. CDR3 nucleotide sequence: TGTGCCAGCAGTCCGACGGACAGCTATGGCTACACCTTC. Translated, it gives CASSPTDSYGYTF.